This paragraph covers one T cell receptor (beta chain) sequence. What it binds is not known. The data were obtained in a study of tumor-infiltrating lymphocytes in primary liver carcinoma. Across the whole study: The yield of productive TCRbeta reads per sample was roughly 3.65 to 8 million and was similar across tissue types.

This CDR3 has 16 residues. CDR1 and CDR2 from the germline V gene are SGHNT and YYREEE (reference sequence). Trimming cost V 0 bases and J 10 bases; bases outside gene matches: 13. Regarding the study as a whole: Tumor-blood pairs (like tumor-adjacent pairs) overlapped less than tumor region pairs did.

Unsorted bulk tissue, roughly 20-32 mg of it, served as the source for co-extraction of RNA and DNA. Chronic HBV infection, which was untreated, was present in the patients. Researchers generated TCR beta cDNA from roughly 500 ng of total RNA, relying on a constant-region primer. Slightly modified ARM-PCR served as the procedure for the TCR beta libraries. These libraries came from three rounds of nested multiplex PCR. In the first two PCR rounds, TRBV1-TRBV30 forward primers were paired with a C-beta reverse primer, and each round lasted around 10 cycles. TCRdb re-called the multiplex PCR reads with MiXCR, one entry per CDR3 protein. The sample has tens of thousands of distinct CDR3 sequences, about three quarters seen once.

The chain has TRBV5-4 and TRBJ2-1; 7 bases line up with TRBD2. The clonotype comes from a man between 35 and 55 years old with primary liver carcinoma and hepatitis B virus infection. Sample: liver tumor tissue from sampling region 5. Subset indicated: tumor region T5, tumor centre. The CDR3 coding sequence is TGTGCCAGCAGCTTGGGAGCGGGAAGGTCCTACGACGAGCAGTTCTTC. This gives the protein CASSLGAGRSYDEQFF.